This is a list of T cell receptor beta chains from one sample in a study of OX40 agonist ivuxolimab in advanced cancers. The data were produced by immunoSEQ multiplex PCR, yet TCRdb's version contains in-frame clones alone and is incomplete. The table records around 25,000 clones, 85% to 90% of them present only once. The material sequenced was CD4+ or CD8+ T cells sorted from blood, taken in a trial of the OX40 agonist ivuxolimab. The receptors were gathered from an adult with an advanced solid tumor such as melanoma, head and neck, liver or kidney cancer. CDR3s include the opening cysteine and the closing phenylalanine or tryptophan. The D gene is left open where the match is weak. Rows may omit the clone size; those that give it use once, few, many or a size class.

V	J	size	D	DNA	CDR3
TRBV6-5	TRBJ1-2	.	.	TGTGCCAGCAGTTACTCCAGAACCGGGGGAAACTATGGCTACACCTTC	CASSYSRTGGNYGYTF
TRBV10-3	TRBJ1-1	.	TRBD1	TGTGCCCTTAGGACAGGGGGCATGGGCACTGAAGCTTTCTTT	CALRTGGMGTEAFF
TRBV4-3	TRBJ2-1	.	TRBD1	TGCGCCAGCAGCCAAGAAGGGACAGACAATGAGCAGTTCTTC	CASSQEGTDNEQFF
TRBV18	TRBJ1-1	.	.	TGTGCCAGCTCCCCCGTGACAGGTGACAACACTGAAGCTTTCTTT	CASSPVTGDNTEAFF
TRBV11-1	TRBJ1-2	.	.	TGTGCCAGCAGCTCCCTGGACAGATCCTATGGCTACACCTTC	CASSSLDRSYGYTF
TRBV11-3	TRBJ2-3	.	TRBD2	TGTGCCAGCAGCTTAAGACTAGCGGGAGTTGGACCAGATACGCAGTATTTT	CASSLRLAGVGPDTQYF
TRBV6-6	TRBJ2-3	.	.	TGTGCCAGCAGTTCAGTCGACGAAAGCACAGATACGCAGTATTTT	CASSSVDESTDTQYF
TRBV19	TRBJ1-2	.	TRBD1	TGTGCCAGTAGTATAGGGGTACAGGGGGCGAATGGCTACACCTTC	CASSIGVQGANGYTF
TRBV5-4	TRBJ2-2	.	.	TGTGCCAGCAGCCAGCAGGGCGGGACCGGGGAGCTGTTTTTT	CASSQQGGTGELFF
TRBV25-1	TRBJ2-2	.	TRBD1	TGTGCCAGCAGTGAACAGACAGGGTATACCGGAGAGCTGTTTTTT	CASSEQTGYTGELFF
TRBV6-6	TRBJ2-5	.	TRBD1	TGTGCCAGCAGGCAGGACAGGGGGCGAGAGACCCAGTACTTC	CASRQDRGRETQYF
TRBV5-1	TRBJ2-1	once	.	TGCGCCAGCAGCCCCCAGATCCCCGTCGATGAGCAGTTCTTC	CASSPQIPVDEQFF
TRBV5-8	TRBJ1-2	.	.	TGTGCCAGCAGCTTACCCCTCTGGGGCTACACCTTC	CASSLPLWGYTF
TRBV27	TRBJ2-7	.	TRBD1	TGTGCCAGCAGGGACAGGGGAACTCGGGGCTCCTACGAGCAGTACTTT	CASRDRGTRGSYEQYF
TRBV2	TRBJ2-1	.	TRBD2	TGTGCCAGCAGAAGCGGGGGGGACAATGAGCAGTTCTTC	CASRSGGDNEQFF
TRBV29-1	TRBJ1-2	medium-sized	TRBD1	TGCAGCGTCCGGGGACAGGGTTATGGCTACACCTTC	CSVRGQGYGYTF
TRBV2	TRBJ1-2	.	.	TGTGCCAGCAGTGACCAGGTATCCCACTATTATGGCTACACCTTC	CASSDQVSHYYGYTF
TRBV18	TRBJ2-1	.	.	TGTGCCAGCTCACCAGTGGGGCGGGCCTATGAGCAGTTCTTC	CASSPVGRAYEQFF